These 9 T cell receptor beta chains were sequenced from one sample in a study of shared clonotypes between healthy human individuals. Assay used: immunoSEQ multiplex PCR; TCRdb lists only in-frame clones, some missing. The sample consists of some 1.5 million clones, around 95% of them appearing once. Material: naive CD4+ T cells sorted from blood. This sample's subset: CD45RA+ positively selected. These TCRs come from a young man in good health.

This chain links TRBV7-6 with TRBJ2-1; 9 bases agree with TRBD2. CDR1 and CDR2 from the germline V gene are SGHVS and FNYEAQ. This CDR3 has 16 residues. Germline trimming cut 4 bases from V and 3 bases from J; bases unmatched to any gene: 7. CDR3 coding DNA: TGTGCCAGCAGCTCAAAGACTAGCGGAGACTACAATGAGCAGTTCTTC. Translating it yields CASSSKTSGDYNEQFF.

The genes are TRBV7-9 and TRBJ1-2, with D uncertain. Deletions cut 5 bases from V and 7 bases from J, with 17 bases between. This CDR3 region has 14 residues. Germline CDR1 is SEHNR and CDR2 is FQNEAQ (reference sequence). DNA of the CDR3: TGTGCCAGCAGCATGGGGAAGCCCGATCCTGGCTACACCTTC. Amino acid sequence: CASSMGKPDPGYTF. Full variable domain (missing parts from reference TRBV7-9 and TRBJ1-2): DTGVSQNPRHKITKRGQNVTFRCDPISEHNRLYWYRQTLGQGPEFLTYFQNEAQLEKSRLLSDRFSAERPKGSFSTLEIQRTEQGDSAMYLCASSMGKPDPGYTFGSGTRLTVV.

The chain employs TRBV7-3 and TRBJ1-2; a possible D gene is TRBD1 (5 bases). From germline, CDR1 is SGHTA and CDR2 FQGTGA. The CDR3 has 13 residues. Trimming stripped 5 bases from V and 3 bases from J, with 10 bases between. This chain's CDR3 is CASSLGADYGYTF. The CDR3 nucleotides are TGTGCCAGCAGCCTAGGGGCAGACTATGGCTACACCTTC.

The gene calls are TRBV10-3 and TRBJ2-7, with 9 bases identical to TRBD2. The V segment lost 3 bases and the J segment 6 bases; nucleotides outside the gene matches: 3. The CDR3 length is 13 residues. Germline V lookup: CDR1 ENHRY, CDR2 SYGVKD. CDR3 in DNA: TGTGCCATCAGTGATGTAGCGGGAGCCGAGCAGTACTTC. Its translation is CAISDVAGAEQYF.

V and J are TRBV18 and TRBJ2-7, with TRBD1 identical over 8 bases. The CDR3 extends over 13 amino acids. V dropped 4 bases and J dropped 6; count of bases not matched to a gene: 5. Germline lookup yields CDR1 KGHSH and CDR2 LQKENI. The CDR3 DNA reads as TGTGCCAGCTCACGGGACAGGTCGGGCGAGCAGTACTTC. Residues: CASSRDRSGEQYF.

The V and J genes are TRBV27 and TRBJ2-3, with unresolved D. Trimming removed 7 bases from V and 6 bases from J, with 11 bases in between. CDR1 and CDR2 (germline): MNHEY, SMNVEV (reference sequence). The CDR3 has 12 amino acids. As DNA, the CDR3 is TGTGCCAGCACGAATCCACCGGATACGCAGTATTTT. This translates into CASTNPPDTQYF.

V gene TRBV10-3 combines with J gene TRBJ2-7, with TRBD1 matching 9 bases. Germline-derived CDR1 and CDR2 are ENHRY and SYGVKD. The CDR3 has 17 residues. J lost 1 base, V lost 10 bases, and 17 bases had no gene match. In DNA, the CDR3 is TGTGCCACCTTCGGCCTTTGGGGACAGGGAAAATCCTACGAGCAGTACTTC. Translating gives CATFGLWGQGKSYEQYF.

The chain uses TRBV10-1 and TRBJ2-7, with TRBD1 as a possible D gene (5 bases). Per germline, CDR1 WNHNN and CDR2 SYGVQD (reference sequence). With 0 bases removed from V and 3 bases from J, the gap between germline ends came to 9 bases. The CDR3 has 14 residues. CDR3 sequence reads: CASSESAGRYEQYF. The CDR3 DNA reads TGCGCCAGCAGTGAGTCGGCAGGGCGCTACGAGCAGTACTTC.

The genes are TRBV7-2 and TRBJ2-6; tentatively, D is TRBD1 (6 bases). Germline assignment: CDR1 SGHTA and CDR2 FQGNSA. The CDR3 totals 15 residues. V was clipped by 10 bases and J by 4 bases, with 17 bases between them. The CDR3 is CATRGRTTGANVLTF. The CDR3 DNA reads as TGTGCCACCAGGGGTAGGACCACCGGGGCCAACGTCCTGACTTTC. Full variable domain (outside the CDR3, taken from reference TRBV7-2 and TRBJ2-6): GAGVSQSPSNKVTEKGKDVELRCDPISGHTALYWYRQSLGQGLEFLIYFQGNSAPDKSGLPSDRFSAERTGGSVSTLTIQRTQQEDSAVYLCATRGRTTGANVLTFGAGSRLTVL.